This entry features one T cell receptor (beta chain) sequence. Its antigen is unidentified. Replicate PCRs for sorted subsets used 200 to 250 ng DNA; this equaled around 29,000 T cell genomes. Sequenced by immunoSEQ multiplex PCR; TCRdb stores in-frame clones only, minus some. The sample shows around 2.3 million clones, approximately 96% of them seen only once. Within Nashville, Tennessee resided all donors, each a Caucasian adult. The data were taken from a study of shared clonotypes between healthy human individuals. Study-wide findings and caveats: The sharing of 4% to 5.5% of naive CD4 clonotypes was seen across a handful of donors. Non-shared clonotypes showed lower generation probabilities than clonotypes common to all four donors.

The germline V gene encodes CDR1 LNHDA and CDR2 SQIVND (reference sequence). CDR3 length: 15 residues. Between the trimmed V and J ends, which lost 5 bases and 5 bases, there was a span of 18 bases. The sequenced material came from naive CD4+ T cells sorted from blood. Subset noted: CD45RA+ positively selected. This sequence was found in a man between 18 and 35 years old in good health. The chain joins TRBV19 to TRBJ2-5; TRBD1 is a possible D gene (6 bases). CDR3 loop: CASSGGKGPGETQYF. The DNA of the CDR3 is TGTGCCAGTAGTGGGGGCAAGGGGCCAGGGGAGACCCAGTACTTC.